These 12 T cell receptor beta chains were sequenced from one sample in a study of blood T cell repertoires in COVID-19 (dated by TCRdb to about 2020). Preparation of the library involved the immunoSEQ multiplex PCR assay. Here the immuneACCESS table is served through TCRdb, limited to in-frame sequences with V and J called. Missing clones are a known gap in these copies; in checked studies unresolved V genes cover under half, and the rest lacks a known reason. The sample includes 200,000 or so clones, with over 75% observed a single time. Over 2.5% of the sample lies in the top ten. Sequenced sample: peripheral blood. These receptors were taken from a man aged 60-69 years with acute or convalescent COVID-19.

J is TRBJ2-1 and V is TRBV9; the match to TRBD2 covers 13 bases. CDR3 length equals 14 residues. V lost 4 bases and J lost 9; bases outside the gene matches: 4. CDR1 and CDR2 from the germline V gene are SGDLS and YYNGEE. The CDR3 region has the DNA TGTGCCAGCAGCTCCGGACTAGCGGGAGCTGAGCAGTTCTTC. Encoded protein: CASSSGLAGAEQFF. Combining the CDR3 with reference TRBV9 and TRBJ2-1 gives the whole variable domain DSGVTQTPKHLITATGQRVTLRCSPRSGDLSVYWYQQSLDQGLQFLIQYYNGEERAKGNILERFSAQQFPDLHSELNLSSLELGDSALYFCASSSGLAGAEQFFGPGTRLTVL.

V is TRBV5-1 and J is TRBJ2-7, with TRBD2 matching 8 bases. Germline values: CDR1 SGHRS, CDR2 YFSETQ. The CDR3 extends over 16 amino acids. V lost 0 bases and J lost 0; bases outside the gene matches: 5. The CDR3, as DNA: TGCGCCAGCAGCTTGGGGGGACTAGGAGACTCCTACGAGCAGTACTTC. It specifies CASSLGGLGDSYEQYF.

CDR3 protein: CSSARGQVNTEAFF. CDR3 in DNA: TGCAGCTCGGCAAGGGGGCAGGTGAACACTGAAGCTTTCTTT. V usage is TRBV29-1 and J usage is TRBJ1-1, with TRBD1 identical over 7 bases. From germline, CDR1 is SQVTM and CDR2 ANQGSEA. CDR3 size: 14 residues. The V gene end was trimmed by 8 bases and the J gene end by 0 bases; junction bases not matched to a gene: 9.

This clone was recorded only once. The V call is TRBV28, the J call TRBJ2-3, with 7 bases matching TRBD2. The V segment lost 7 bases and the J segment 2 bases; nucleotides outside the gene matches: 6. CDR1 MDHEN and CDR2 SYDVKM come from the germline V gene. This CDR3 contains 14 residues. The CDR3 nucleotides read TGTGCCAGCACCTTACTAGCGCTCACAGATACGCAGTATTTT. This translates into CASTLLALTDTQYF.

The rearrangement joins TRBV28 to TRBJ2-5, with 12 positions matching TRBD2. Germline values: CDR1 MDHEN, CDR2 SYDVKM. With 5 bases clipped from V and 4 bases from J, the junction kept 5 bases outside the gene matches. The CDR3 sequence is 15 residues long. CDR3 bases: TGTGCCAGCAGTGCTAGCGGGAGGGCCGTAGAGACCCAGTACTTC. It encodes CASSASGRAVETQYF.

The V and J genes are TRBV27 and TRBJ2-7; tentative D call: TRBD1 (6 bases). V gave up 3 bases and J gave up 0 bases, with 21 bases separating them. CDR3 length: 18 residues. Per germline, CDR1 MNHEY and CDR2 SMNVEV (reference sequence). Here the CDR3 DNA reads TGTGCCAGCAGTTTCACCCTGGGCGGACAGAGGAACTCCTACGAGCAGTACTTC. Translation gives CASSFTLGGQRNSYEQYF.

CDR3: CASSLGTWLAGADTQYF. DNA of the CDR3: TGCGCCAGCAGCTTGGGTACTTGGTTAGCGGGAGCAGATACGCAGTATTTT. The chain is built from TRBV5-1 and TRBJ2-3; 9 nucleotides line up with TRBD2. CDR1 and CDR2 from the germline V gene are SGHRS and YFSETQ. J lost 4 bases, V lost 0 bases, and 9 bases had no gene match. The length of the CDR3 is 17 residues.

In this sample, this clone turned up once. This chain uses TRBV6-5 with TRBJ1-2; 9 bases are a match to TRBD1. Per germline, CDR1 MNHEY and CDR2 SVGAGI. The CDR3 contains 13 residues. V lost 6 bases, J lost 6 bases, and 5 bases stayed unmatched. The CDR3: CASRKQGADGYTF. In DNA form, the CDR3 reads TGTGCCAGCAGAAAACAGGGGGCCGATGGCTACACCTTC.

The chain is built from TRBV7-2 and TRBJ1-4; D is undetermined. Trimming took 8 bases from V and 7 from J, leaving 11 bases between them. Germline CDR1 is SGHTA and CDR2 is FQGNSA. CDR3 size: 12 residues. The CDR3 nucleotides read TGTGCCAGCCAAGGTGGAGGTGAAAAACTGTTTTTT. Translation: CASQGGGEKLFF.

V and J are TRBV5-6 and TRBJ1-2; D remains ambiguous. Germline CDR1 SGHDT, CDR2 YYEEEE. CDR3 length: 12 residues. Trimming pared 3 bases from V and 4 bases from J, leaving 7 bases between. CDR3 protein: CASSYLGYGYTF. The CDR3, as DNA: TGTGCCAGCAGCTACCTAGGCTATGGCTACACCTTC.

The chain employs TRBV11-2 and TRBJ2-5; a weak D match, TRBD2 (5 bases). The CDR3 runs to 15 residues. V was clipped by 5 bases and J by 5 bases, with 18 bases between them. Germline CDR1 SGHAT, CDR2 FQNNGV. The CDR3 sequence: CASSPTGGARETQYF. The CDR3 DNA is TGTGCCAGCAGCCCCACTGGAGGAGCACGGGAGACCCAGTACTTC.

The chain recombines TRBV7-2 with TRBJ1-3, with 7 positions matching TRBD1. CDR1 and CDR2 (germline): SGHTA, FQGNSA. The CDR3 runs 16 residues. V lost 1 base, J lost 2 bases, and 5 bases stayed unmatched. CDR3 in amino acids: CASSLGQGNPGNTIYF. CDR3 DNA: TGTGCCAGCAGCTTAGGACAGGGTAACCCTGGAAACACCATATATTTT. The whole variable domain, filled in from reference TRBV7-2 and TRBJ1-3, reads GAGVSQSPSNKVTEKGKDVELRCDPISGHTALYWYRQSLGQGLEFLIYFQGNSAPDKSGLPSDRFSAERTGGSVSTLTIQRTQQEDSAVYLCASSLGQGNPGNTIYFGEGSWLTVV.